Sequencing of this T cell receptor beta chain was carried out in a study of CD8 T cell repertoires and HIV-1 epitope variants. Only in-frame clones appear in the TCRdb table, and some are missing; sequencing was by immunoSEQ multiplex PCR. Of over 4,000 clones listed, about 66% are singletons. Of note for this clone: Antigen unknown.

CDR1 and CDR2 (germline): LNHDA, SQIVND (reference sequence). There are 15 residues in the CDR3. The V gene end was trimmed by 5 bases and the J gene end by 5 bases; junction bases not matched to a gene: 7. The receptor was isolated from a male donor with HIV. V and J are TRBV19 and TRBJ2-2; TRBD2 agrees at 8 bases. Sequenced: cultured CD8+ T cells derived from PBMCs. The CDR3 is CASSVGLGITGELFF. The CDR3 DNA follows: TGTGCCAGTAGTGTGGGACTAGGAATAACCGGGGAGCTGTTTTTT.